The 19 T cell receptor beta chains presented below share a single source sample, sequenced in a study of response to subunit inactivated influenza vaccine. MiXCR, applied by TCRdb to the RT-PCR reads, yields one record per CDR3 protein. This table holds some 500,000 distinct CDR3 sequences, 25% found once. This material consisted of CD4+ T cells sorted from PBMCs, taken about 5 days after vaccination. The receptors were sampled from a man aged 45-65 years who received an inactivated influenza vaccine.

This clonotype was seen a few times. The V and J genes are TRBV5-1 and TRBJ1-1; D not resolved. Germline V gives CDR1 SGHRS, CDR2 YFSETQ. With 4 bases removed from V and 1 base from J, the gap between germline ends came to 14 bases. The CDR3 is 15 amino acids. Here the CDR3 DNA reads TGCGCCAGCAGCCGCCCCGCAGGCTCGAACACTGAAGCTTTCTTT. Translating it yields CASSRPAGSNTEAFF.

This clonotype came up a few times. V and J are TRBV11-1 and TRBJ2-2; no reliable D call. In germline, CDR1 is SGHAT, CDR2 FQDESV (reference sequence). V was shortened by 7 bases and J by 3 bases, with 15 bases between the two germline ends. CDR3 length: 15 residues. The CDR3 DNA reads TGTGCCAGCAACTCCCCACACACCGACACCGGGGAGCTGTTTTTT. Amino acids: CASNSPHTDTGELFF. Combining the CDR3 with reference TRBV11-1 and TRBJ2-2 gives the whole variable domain EAEVAQSPRYKITEKSQAVAFWCDPISGHATLYWYRQILGQGPELLVQFQDESVVDDSQLPKDRFSAERLKGVDSTLKIQPAELGDSAMYLCASNSPHTDTGELFFGEGSRLTVL.

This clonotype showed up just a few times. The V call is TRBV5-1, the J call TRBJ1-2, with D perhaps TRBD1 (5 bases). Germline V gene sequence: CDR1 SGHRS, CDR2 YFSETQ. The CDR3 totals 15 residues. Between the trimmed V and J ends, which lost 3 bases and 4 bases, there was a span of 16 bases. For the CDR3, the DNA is TGCGCCAGCAGCTCTACCTCGGGGGGAGTCTATGGCTACACCTTC. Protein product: CASSSTSGGVYGYTF.

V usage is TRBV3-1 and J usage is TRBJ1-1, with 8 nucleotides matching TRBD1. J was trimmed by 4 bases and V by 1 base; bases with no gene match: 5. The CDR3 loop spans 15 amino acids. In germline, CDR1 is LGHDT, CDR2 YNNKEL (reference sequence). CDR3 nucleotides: TGTGCCAGCAGCCAAGGCCGGACAGGGTCCACTGAAGCTTTCTTT. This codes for CASSQGRTGSTEAFF. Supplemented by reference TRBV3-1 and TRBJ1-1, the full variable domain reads DTAVSQTPKYLVTQMGNDKSIKCEQNLGHDTMYWYKQDSKKFLKIMFSYNNKELIINETVPNRFSPKSPDKAHLNLHINSLELGDSAVYFCASSQGRTGSTEAFFGQGTRLTVV.

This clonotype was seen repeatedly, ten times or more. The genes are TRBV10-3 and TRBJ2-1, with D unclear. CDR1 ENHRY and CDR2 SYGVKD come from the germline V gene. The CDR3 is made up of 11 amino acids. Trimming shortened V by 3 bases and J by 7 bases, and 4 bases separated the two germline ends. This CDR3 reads CAISEGNEQFF. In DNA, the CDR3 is TGTGCCATCAGTGAAGGGAATGAGCAGTTCTTC.

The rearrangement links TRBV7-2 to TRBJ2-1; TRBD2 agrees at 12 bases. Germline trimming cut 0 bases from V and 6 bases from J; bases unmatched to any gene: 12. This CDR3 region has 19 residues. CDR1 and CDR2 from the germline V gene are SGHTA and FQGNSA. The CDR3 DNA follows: TGTGCCAGCAGCTTAGCGTCGACTAGCGGGAGCGGGAAACGCAATGAGCAGTTCTTC. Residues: CASSLASTSGSGKRNEQFF.

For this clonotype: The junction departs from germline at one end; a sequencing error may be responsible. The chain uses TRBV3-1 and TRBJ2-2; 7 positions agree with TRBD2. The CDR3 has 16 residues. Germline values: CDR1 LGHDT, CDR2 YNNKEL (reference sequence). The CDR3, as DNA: TGTGCCAGCAGCCAAACGGGGACTACGAACGCCGGGGAGCTGTTTTTT. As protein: CASSQTGTTNAGELFF.

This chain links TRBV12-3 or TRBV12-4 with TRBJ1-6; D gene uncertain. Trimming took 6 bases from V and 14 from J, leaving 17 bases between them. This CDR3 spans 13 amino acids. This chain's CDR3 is CASSHPDRITLHF. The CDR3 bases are TGTGCCAGCAGCCACCCTGATAGGATTACCCTCCACTTT.

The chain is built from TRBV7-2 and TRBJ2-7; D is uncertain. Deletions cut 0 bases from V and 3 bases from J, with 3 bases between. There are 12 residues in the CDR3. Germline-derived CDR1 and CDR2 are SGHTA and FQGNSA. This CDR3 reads CASSLALYEQYF. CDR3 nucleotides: TGTGCCAGCAGCTTAGCCCTCTACGAGCAGTACTTC. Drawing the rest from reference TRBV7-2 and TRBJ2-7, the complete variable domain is GAGVSQSPSNKVTEKGKDVELRCDPISGHTALYWYRQSLGQGLEFLIYFQGNSAPDKSGLPSDRFSAERTGGSVSTLTIQRTQQEDSAVYLCASSLALYEQYFGPGTRLTVT.

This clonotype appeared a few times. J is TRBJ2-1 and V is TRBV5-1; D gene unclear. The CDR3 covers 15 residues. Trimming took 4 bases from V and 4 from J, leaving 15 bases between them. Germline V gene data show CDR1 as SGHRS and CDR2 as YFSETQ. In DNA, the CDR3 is TGCGCCAGCAGCACCCCTACGGCGGCATACAATGAGCAGTTCTTC. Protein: CASSTPTAAYNEQFF.

CDR3 residues: CASSLRGTGKEPQHF. The CDR3, as DNA: TGTGCCAGCAGCTTAAGGGGGACAGGGAAAGAGCCCCAGCATTTT. The genes are TRBV7-9 and TRBJ1-5; 9 positions match TRBD1. Looked up from germline, CDR1 is SEHNR and CDR2 is FQNEAQ (reference sequence). The CDR3 length is 15 residues. V lost 2 bases and J lost 8; bases outside the gene matches: 7.

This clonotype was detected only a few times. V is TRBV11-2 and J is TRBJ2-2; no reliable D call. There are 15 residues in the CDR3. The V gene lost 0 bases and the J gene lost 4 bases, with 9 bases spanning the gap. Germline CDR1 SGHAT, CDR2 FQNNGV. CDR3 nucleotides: TGTGCCAGCAGCTTAGATATGGCAGCCACCGGGGAGCTGTTTTTT. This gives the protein CASSLDMAATGELFF.

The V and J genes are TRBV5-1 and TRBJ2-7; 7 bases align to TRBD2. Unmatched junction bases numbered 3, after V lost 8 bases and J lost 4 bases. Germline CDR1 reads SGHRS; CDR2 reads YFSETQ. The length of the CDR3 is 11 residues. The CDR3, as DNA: TGCGCCAGGGCTAGCGGATACGAGCAGTACTTC. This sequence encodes CARASGYEQYF.

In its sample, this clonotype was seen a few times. The DNA of the CDR3 is TGTGCCAGCAGCGCCGAGGGCGGATTAAAAGAGACCCAGTACTTC. Translated, it gives CASSAEGGLKETQYF. The chain couples TRBV9 to TRBJ2-5; D possibly corresponds to TRBD2 (5 bases). The CDR3 is 15 residues long. The V end lost 3 bases, the J end lost 3 bases, and 15 bases lay between the germline ends. In germline, CDR1 is SGDLS, CDR2 YYNGEE.

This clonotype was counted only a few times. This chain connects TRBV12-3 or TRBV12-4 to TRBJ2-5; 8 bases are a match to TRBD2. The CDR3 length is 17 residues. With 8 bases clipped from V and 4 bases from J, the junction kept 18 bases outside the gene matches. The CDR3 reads CASRLSGTAGGGETQYF. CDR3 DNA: TGTGCCAGCCGCTTAAGCGGGACGGCGGGGGGCGGAGAGACCCAGTACTTC.

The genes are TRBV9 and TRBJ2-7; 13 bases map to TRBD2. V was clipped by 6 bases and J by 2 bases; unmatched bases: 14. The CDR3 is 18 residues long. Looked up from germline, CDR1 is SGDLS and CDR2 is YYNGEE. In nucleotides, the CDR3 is TGTGCCAGCACAGCACCCACGTCCGGGACTAGCGGGACCTACGAGCAGTACTTC. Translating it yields CASTAPTSGTSGTYEQYF.

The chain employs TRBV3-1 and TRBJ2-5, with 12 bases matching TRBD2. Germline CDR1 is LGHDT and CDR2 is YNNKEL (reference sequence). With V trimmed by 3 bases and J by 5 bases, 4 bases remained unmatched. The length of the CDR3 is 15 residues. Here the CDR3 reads CASSQPTSGSETQYF. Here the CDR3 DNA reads TGTGCCAGCAGCCAGCCGACTAGCGGGAGTGAGACCCAGTACTTC.

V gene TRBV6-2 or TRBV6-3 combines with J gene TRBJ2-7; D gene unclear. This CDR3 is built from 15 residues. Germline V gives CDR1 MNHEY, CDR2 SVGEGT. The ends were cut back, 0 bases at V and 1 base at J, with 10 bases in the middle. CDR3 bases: TGTGCCAGCAGTTACTCGAATTACAATTCCTACGAGCAGTACTTC. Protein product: CASSYSNYNSYEQYF.

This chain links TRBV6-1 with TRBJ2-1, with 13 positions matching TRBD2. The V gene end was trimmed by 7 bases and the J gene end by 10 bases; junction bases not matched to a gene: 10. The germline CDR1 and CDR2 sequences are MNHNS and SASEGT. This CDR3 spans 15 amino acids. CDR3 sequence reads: CASKEGLAGVGEQFF. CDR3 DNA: TGTGCCAGCAAGGAAGGACTAGCGGGGGTCGGAGAGCAGTTCTTC.